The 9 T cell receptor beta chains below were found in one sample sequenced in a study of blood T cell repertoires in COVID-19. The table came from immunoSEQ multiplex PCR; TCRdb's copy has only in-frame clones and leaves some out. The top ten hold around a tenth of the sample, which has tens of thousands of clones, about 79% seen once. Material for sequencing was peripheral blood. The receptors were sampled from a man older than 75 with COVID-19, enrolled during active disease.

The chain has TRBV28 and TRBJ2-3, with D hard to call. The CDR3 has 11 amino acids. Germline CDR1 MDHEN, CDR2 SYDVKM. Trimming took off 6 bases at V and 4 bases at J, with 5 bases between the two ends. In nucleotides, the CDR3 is TGTGCCAGCAGCCTTCCAGATACGCAGTATTTT. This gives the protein CASSLPDTQYF.

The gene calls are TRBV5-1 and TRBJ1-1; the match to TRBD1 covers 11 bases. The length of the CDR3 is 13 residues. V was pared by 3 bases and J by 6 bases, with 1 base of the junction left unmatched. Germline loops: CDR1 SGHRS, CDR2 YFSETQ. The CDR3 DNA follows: TGCGCCAGCAGCTGGGGACAGGGGGCTGAAGCTTTCTTT. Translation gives CASSWGQGAEAFF.

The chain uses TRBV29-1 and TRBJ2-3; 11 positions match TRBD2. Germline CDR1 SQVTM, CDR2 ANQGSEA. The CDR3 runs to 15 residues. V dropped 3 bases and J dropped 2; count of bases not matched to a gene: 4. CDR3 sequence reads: CSVDGTSGPTDTQYF. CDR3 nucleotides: TGCAGCGTTGACGGGACTAGCGGCCCCACAGATACGCAGTATTTT.

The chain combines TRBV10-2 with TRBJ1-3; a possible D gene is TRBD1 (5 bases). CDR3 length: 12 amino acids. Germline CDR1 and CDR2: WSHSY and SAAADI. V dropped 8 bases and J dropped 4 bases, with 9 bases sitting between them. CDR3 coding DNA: TGCGCCAGCGTGAAGGGGGGAAACACCATATATTTT. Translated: CASVKGGNTIYF.

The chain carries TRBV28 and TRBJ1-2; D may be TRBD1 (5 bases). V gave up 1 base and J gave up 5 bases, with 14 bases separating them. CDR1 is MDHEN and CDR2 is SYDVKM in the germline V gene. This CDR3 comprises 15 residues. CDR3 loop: CASSLSRQSFYGYTF. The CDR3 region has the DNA TGTGCCAGCAGTTTATCCCGACAGTCATTTTATGGCTACACCTTC.

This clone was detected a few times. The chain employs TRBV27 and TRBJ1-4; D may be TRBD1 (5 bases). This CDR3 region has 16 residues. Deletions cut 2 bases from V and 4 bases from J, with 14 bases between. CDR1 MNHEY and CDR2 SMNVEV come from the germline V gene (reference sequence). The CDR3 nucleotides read TGTGCCAGCAGTTTAGAGGGGAGGGACCGTAATGAAAAACTGTTTTTT. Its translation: CASSLEGRDRNEKLFF.

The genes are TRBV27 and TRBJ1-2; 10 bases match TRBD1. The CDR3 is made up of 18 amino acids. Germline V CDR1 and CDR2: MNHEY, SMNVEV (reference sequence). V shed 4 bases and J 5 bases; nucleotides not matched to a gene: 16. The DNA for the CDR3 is TGTGCCAGCAGTTGGGTGACAGGGGGCGCACAGAAACCTTATGGCTACACCTTC. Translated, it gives CASSWVTGGAQKPYGYTF.

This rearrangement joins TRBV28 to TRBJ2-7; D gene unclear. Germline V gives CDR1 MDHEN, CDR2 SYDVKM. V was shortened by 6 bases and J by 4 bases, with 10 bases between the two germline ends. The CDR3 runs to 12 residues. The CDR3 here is CASSSTFYEQYF. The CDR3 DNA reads TGTGCCAGCAGCTCGACATTTTACGAGCAGTACTTC.

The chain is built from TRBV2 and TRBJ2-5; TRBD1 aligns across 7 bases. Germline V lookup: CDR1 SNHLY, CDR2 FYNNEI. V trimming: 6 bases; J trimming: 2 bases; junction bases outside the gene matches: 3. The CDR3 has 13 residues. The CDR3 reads CASSWDSQETQYF. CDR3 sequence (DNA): TGTGCCAGCAGCTGGGACAGTCAAGAGACCCAGTACTTC.